The T cell receptor (beta chain) under discussion was sequenced for a study of T cells in Graves' hyperthyroidism and ophthalmopathy. About the research overall: Peripheral blood was acquired at first diagnosis, ahead of any therapy whatsoever.

Amplification of TCR beta CDR3 regions used RNA as the template. HTBI primers drove first-round RT-PCR of the TCR CDR3. Each CDR3 protein is one row after TCRdb ran MiXCR on the multiplex PCR reads. The sample yields 400,000 or so distinct CDR3 sequences, around 15% seen once. In the case of this clonotype: Its matching antigen is unknown. Being one base from a much bigger clone, this may be a read error.

Germline CDR1 is DFQATT and CDR2 is SNEGSKA (reference sequence). V was pared by 4 bases and J by 6 bases, with 18 bases between. The length of the CDR3 is 14 residues. Clinical symptoms, serum thyroxine, TRAb, thyroid ultrasound and orbital computed tomography informed diagnoses. The source of the PBMCs was less than 12 ml of fresh peripheral blood. Notes on the study in general: Most expanded thyroid clonotypes above 0.001 also appeared in blood.

The rearrangement links TRBV20-1 to TRBJ1-1, with unresolved D. The specimen sequenced was blood. The source is a woman between 25 and 40 years old with Graves' ophthalmopathy. CDR3 protein: CSATPTNPIPEAFF. The CDR3 nucleotides are TGCAGTGCTACCCCGACCAACCCTATCCCTGAAGCTTTCTTT.